The rows below give T cell receptor beta chains drawn from one sample of a study of T cell changes during pregnancy in multiple sclerosis. Generated by immunoSEQ multiplex PCR, the TCRdb table keeps only in-frame clones and is missing some. The sample gives about 70,000 clones, roughly 94% of which show up once; around 0.6% is in the top ten. This specimen was peripheral blood, taken in the third trimester of pregnancy. These receptors came from a female donor with multiple sclerosis, enrolled in a pregnancy study. Each CDR3 is given with its conserved first and last residue. Each record gives: V gene, J gene, D gene, CDR3 length, clone size, CDR3 protein, CDR3 DNA. D genes are given only for firm matches. Rows give clone size only sometimes, using once, few, many, or a class for an expanded clone.

v_call: TRBV10-3; j_call: TRBJ2-3; d_call: -; cdr3_length: 12; clone_size: -; cdr3_aa: CAISEFRDTQYF; cdr3_nt: TGTGCCATCAGTGAGTTCAGAGATACGCAGTATTTT
v_call: TRBV14; j_call: TRBJ1-3; d_call: -; cdr3_length: 17; clone_size: -; cdr3_aa: CASSQVSGVNSGNTIYF; cdr3_nt: TGTGCCAGCAGCCAAGTATCAGGGGTAAACTCTGGAAACACCATATATTTT
v_call: TRBV30; j_call: TRBJ1-2; d_call: TRBD1; cdr3_length: 15; clone_size: once; cdr3_aa: CAWSVGTGAVNGYTF; cdr3_nt: TGTGCCTGGAGTGTGGGGACAGGGGCAGTCAATGGCTACACCTTC
v_call: TRBV7-9; j_call: TRBJ2-2; d_call: TRBD1; cdr3_length: 15; clone_size: -; cdr3_aa: CASSSGTGNTGELFF; cdr3_nt: TGTGCCAGCAGCTCCGGGACAGGGAACACCGGGGAGCTGTTTTTT
v_call: TRBV14; j_call: TRBJ1-2; d_call: -; cdr3_length: 12; clone_size: -; cdr3_aa: CASSQTTGGYTF; cdr3_nt: TGTGCCAGCAGCCAAACTACCGGGGGCTACACCTTC
v_call: TRBV5-4; j_call: TRBJ2-5; d_call: TRBD2; cdr3_length: 14; clone_size: -; cdr3_aa: CASSSRTSVETQYF; cdr3_nt: TGTGCCAGCAGCTCTAGGACTAGCGTGGAGACCCAGTACTTC
v_call: TRBV6-1; j_call: TRBJ2-3; d_call: TRBD1; cdr3_length: 14; clone_size: -; cdr3_aa: CASSWTGYTDTQYF; cdr3_nt: TGTGCCAGCAGCTGGACAGGCTACACAGATACGCAGTATTTT
v_call: TRBV15; j_call: TRBJ2-7; d_call: TRBD1; cdr3_length: 15; clone_size: -; cdr3_aa: CATSEWGPGGYEQYF; cdr3_nt: TGTGCCACCAGCGAATGGGGGCCAGGGGGCTACGAGCAGTACTTC
v_call: TRBV30; j_call: TRBJ1-1; d_call: -; cdr3_length: 13; clone_size: -; cdr3_aa: CAWNVFGGTEAFF; cdr3_nt: TGTGCCTGGAACGTCTTCGGAGGCACTGAAGCTTTCTTT
v_call: TRBV7-8; j_call: TRBJ1-1; d_call: TRBD1; cdr3_length: 16; clone_size: once; cdr3_aa: CASSLAMAGGRTEAFF; cdr3_nt: TGTGCCAGCAGCTTAGCGATGGCAGGGGGCAGGACTGAAGCTTTCTTT
v_call: TRBV30; j_call: TRBJ1-2; d_call: TRBD1; cdr3_length: 13; clone_size: -; cdr3_aa: CAWSPDRGDGYTF; cdr3_nt: TGTGCCTGGAGTCCGGACAGGGGTGATGGCTACACCTTC
v_call: TRBV4-3; j_call: TRBJ2-3; d_call: -; cdr3_length: 16; clone_size: -; cdr3_aa: CASSQEYRQRTDTQYF; cdr3_nt: TGCGCCAGCAGCCAAGAATATCGACAGCGCACAGATACGCAGTATTTT
v_call: TRBV11-3; j_call: TRBJ1-1; d_call: TRBD1; cdr3_length: 14; clone_size: -; cdr3_aa: CASKAGGPFAEAFF; cdr3_nt: TGTGCCAGCAAGGCAGGGGGCCCGTTCGCTGAAGCTTTCTTT
v_call: TRBV14; j_call: TRBJ1-1; d_call: -; cdr3_length: 15; clone_size: -; cdr3_aa: CASSQDSGRSTEAFF; cdr3_nt: TGTGCCAGCAGCCAAGACTCGGGAAGAAGCACTGAAGCTTTCTTT
v_call: TRBV7-2; j_call: TRBJ2-1; d_call: TRBD2; cdr3_length: 16; clone_size: -; cdr3_aa: CASSLFGKRGGSEQFF; cdr3_nt: TGTGCCAGCAGCTTATTTGGCAAGCGGGGGGGCAGTGAGCAGTTCTTC
v_call: TRBV5-6; j_call: TRBJ2-3; d_call: -; cdr3_length: 14; clone_size: -; cdr3_aa: CASSFGASIDTQYF; cdr3_nt: TGTGCCAGCAGCTTTGGAGCTTCTATAGATACGCAGTATTTT
v_call: TRBV5-5; j_call: TRBJ2-7; d_call: -; cdr3_length: 15; clone_size: once; cdr3_aa: CASSPPGISSYEQYF; cdr3_nt: TGTGCCAGCAGCCCCCCAGGGATTAGCTCCTACGAGCAGTACTTC
v_call: TRBV9; j_call: TRBJ1-6; d_call: -; cdr3_length: 16; clone_size: -; cdr3_aa: CASSVADSPYNSPLHF; cdr3_nt: TGTGCCAGCAGCGTAGCGGACAGTCCCTATAATTCACCCCTCCACTTT
v_call: TRBV9; j_call: TRBJ2-5; d_call: TRBD2; cdr3_length: 15; clone_size: -; cdr3_aa: CASSVGAGPPETQYF; cdr3_nt: TGTGCCAGCAGCGTAGGAGCGGGGCCTCCGGAGACCCAGTACTTC
v_call: TRBV6-5; j_call: TRBJ2-7; d_call: TRBD2; cdr3_length: 15; clone_size: -; cdr3_aa: CASSSGGFGSYEQYF; cdr3_nt: TGTGCCAGCAGCTCCGGGGGGTTCGGCTCCTACGAGCAGTACTTC
v_call: TRBV7-8; j_call: TRBJ1-2; d_call: -; cdr3_length: 17; clone_size: once; cdr3_aa: CASSPSSPRDIDYGYTF; cdr3_nt: TGTGCCAGCAGCCCATCCTCTCCCAGGGACATTGACTATGGCTACACCTTC
v_call: TRBV28; j_call: TRBJ2-7; d_call: -; cdr3_length: 11; clone_size: -; cdr3_aa: CASSLEDEQYF; cdr3_nt: TGTGCCAGCAGTTTGGAGGACGAGCAGTACTTC
v_call: TRBV7-9; j_call: TRBJ1-2; d_call: -; cdr3_length: 16; clone_size: -; cdr3_aa: CASSLDRNKGIYGYTF; cdr3_nt: TGTGCCAGCAGCTTGGACCGCAACAAGGGGATCTATGGCTACACCTTC
v_call: TRBV7-2; j_call: TRBJ1-2; d_call: -; cdr3_length: 14; clone_size: -; cdr3_aa: CASSSPGTPYGYTF; cdr3_nt: TGTGCCAGCAGCTCACCCGGGACTCCCTATGGCTACACCTTC
v_call: TRBV12-5; j_call: TRBJ1-5; d_call: TRBD1; cdr3_length: 17; clone_size: -; cdr3_aa: CASGETTQGMRNQPQHF; cdr3_nt: TGTGCTAGTGGGGAGACTACACAGGGGATGCGCAATCAGCCCCAGCATTTT
v_call: TRBV6-5; j_call: TRBJ1-1; d_call: TRBD1; cdr3_length: 14; clone_size: -; cdr3_aa: CASRYDRVRTEAFF; cdr3_nt: TGTGCCAGCAGGTACGACAGGGTCAGAACTGAAGCTTTCTTT
v_call: TRBV7-3; j_call: TRBJ1-1; d_call: TRBD1; cdr3_length: 15; clone_size: -; cdr3_aa: CASSSTGGPGTEAFF; cdr3_nt: TGTGCCAGCAGCTCGACAGGGGGCCCGGGCACTGAAGCTTTCTTT
v_call: TRBV5-1; j_call: TRBJ1-4; d_call: TRBD1; cdr3_length: 16; clone_size: once; cdr3_aa: CASSLGAGTGGGKLFF; cdr3_nt: TGCGCCAGCAGCTTGGGGGCCGGGACAGGGGGAGGAAAACTGTTTTTT
v_call: TRBV6-4; j_call: TRBJ2-3; d_call: TRBD2; cdr3_length: 15; clone_size: -; cdr3_aa: CASSVQRGSTDTQYF; cdr3_nt: TGTGCCAGCAGTGTTCAGCGGGGTAGCACAGATACGCAGTATTTT
v_call: TRBV14; j_call: TRBJ2-3; d_call: -; cdr3_length: 15; clone_size: -; cdr3_aa: CASSQLTASTDTQYF; cdr3_nt: TGTGCCAGCAGCCAATTGACAGCTAGCACAGATACGCAGTATTTT
v_call: TRBV7-3; j_call: TRBJ2-3; d_call: TRBD2; cdr3_length: 15; clone_size: -; cdr3_aa: CASSLTSGGTDTQYF; cdr3_nt: TGTGCCAGCAGCCTGACTAGCGGGGGCACAGATACGCAGTATTTT
v_call: TRBV5-6; j_call: TRBJ2-7; d_call: -; cdr3_length: 15; clone_size: few; cdr3_aa: CASSWRSYRPLEQYF; cdr3_nt: TGTGCCAGCAGCTGGAGAAGCTATCGTCCTCTCGAGCAGTACTTC
v_call: TRBV21-1; j_call: TRBJ1-2; d_call: -; cdr3_length: 14; clone_size: -; cdr3_aa: CASSEQGMNYGYTF; cdr3_nt: TGTGCCAGCAGCGAACAGGGGATGAACTATGGCTACACCTTC
v_call: TRBV7-3; j_call: TRBJ2-3; d_call: TRBD2; cdr3_length: 17; clone_size: -; cdr3_aa: CASSSPEGLAGADTQYF; cdr3_nt: TGTGCCAGCAGCTCGCCAGAGGGACTAGCGGGGGCAGATACGCAGTATTTT
v_call: TRBV2; j_call: TRBJ1-5; d_call: TRBD1; cdr3_length: 15; clone_size: -; cdr3_aa: CASRWTGADNQPQHF; cdr3_nt: TGTGCCAGCAGATGGACAGGGGCGGACAATCAGCCCCAGCATTTT
v_call: TRBV13; j_call: TRBJ2-7; d_call: -; cdr3_length: 13; clone_size: -; cdr3_aa: CASSPRVGGEQYF; cdr3_nt: TGTGCCAGCAGCCCACGGGTAGGAGGCGAGCAGTACTTC
v_call: TRBV7-2; j_call: TRBJ2-5; d_call: TRBD1; cdr3_length: 17; clone_size: -; cdr3_aa: CASSLDEGQGAWETQYF; cdr3_nt: TGTGCCAGCAGCTTAGACGAGGGACAGGGGGCGTGGGAGACCCAGTACTTC
v_call: TRBV5-5; j_call: TRBJ2-5; d_call: -; cdr3_length: 14; clone_size: -; cdr3_aa: CASSLTGSGGTQYF; cdr3_nt: TGTGCCAGCAGCTTAACGGGTAGCGGCGGGACCCAGTACTTC
v_call: TRBV15; j_call: TRBJ2-7; d_call: -; cdr3_length: 13; clone_size: -; cdr3_aa: CATSGRGSNEQYF; cdr3_nt: TGTGCCACCAGCGGGAGGGGGTCTAACGAGCAGTACTTC
v_call: TRBV19; j_call: TRBJ1-5; d_call: -; cdr3_length: 14; clone_size: -; cdr3_aa: CASSQGKSNQPQHF; cdr3_nt: TGTGCCAGTAGTCAGGGGAAGAGCAATCAGCCCCAGCATTTT
v_call: TRBV7-7; j_call: TRBJ2-2; d_call: TRBD1; cdr3_length: 13; clone_size: -; cdr3_aa: CASSLDRAGELFF; cdr3_nt: TGTGCCAGCAGTCTAGACAGGGCCGGGGAGCTGTTTTTT
v_call: TRBV9; j_call: TRBJ2-7; d_call: -; cdr3_length: 17; clone_size: once; cdr3_aa: CASSHSEVTGRLDEQYF; cdr3_nt: TGTGCCAGCAGCCACTCGGAGGTAACGGGGAGGCTCGACGAGCAGTACTTC
v_call: TRBV7-2; j_call: TRBJ2-1; d_call: -; cdr3_length: 15; clone_size: -; cdr3_aa: CASSLNPRGLNEQFF; cdr3_nt: TGTGCCAGCAGCTTAAACCCCCGTGGACTGAATGAGCAGTTCTTC
v_call: TRBV11-3; j_call: TRBJ2-5; d_call: TRBD1; cdr3_length: 14; clone_size: -; cdr3_aa: CASSLNRGLRTQYF; cdr3_nt: TGTGCCAGCAGCTTAAACAGGGGCCTCCGGACCCAGTACTTC
v_call: TRBV9; j_call: TRBJ2-5; d_call: TRBD1; cdr3_length: 14; clone_size: -; cdr3_aa: CASSPRDREETQYF; cdr3_nt: TGTGCCAGCAGCCCACGGGACAGAGAAGAGACCCAGTACTTC